This entry features one T cell receptor beta chain sequence. Its cognate antigen is unknown. Looked up from germline, CDR1 is LNHDA and CDR2 is SQIVND (reference sequence). V dropped 5 bases and J dropped 4; count of bases not matched to a gene: 9. The CDR3 is 15 amino acids. No glioblastoma patient carried an isocitrate dehydrogenase mutation. The data derive from a study of glioma-infiltrating T cells after dendritic cell vaccination. Study-level background: At biweekly intervals, patients got three intradermal dendritic cell vaccine injections.

Findings and caveats of the study: Complete blood and tumor specimen sets were limited to few patients.

Amplification used 60 V beta primers and 13 J beta primers. Repertoires were generated with immunoSEQ multiplex PCR, while TCRdb's copy carries only in-frame clones and drops some. This table holds about 67,000 clones, roughly 79% found once. The sequence came from a human donor with glioblastoma. This rearrangement joins TRBV19 to TRBJ2-7, with 9 bases that match TRBD1. The sequences come from blood, collected before dendritic cell vaccination. The CDR3 protein is CASSGTGQGRYEQYF. The CDR3 DNA follows: TGTGCCAGTAGTGGGACGGGACAGGGAAGGTACGAGCAGTACTTC.